A selection of T cell receptor beta chains follows, all from one sample in a study of T cell responses to AZD1222 COVID-19 vaccine. Assay: immunoSEQ multiplex PCR; the TCRdb copy retains only in-frame clones and omits some. The repertoire consists of about 100,000 clones, with more than 85% occurring once and the leading ten covering 16%. The sample in question was peripheral blood, obtained on day 0 of AZD1222 vaccination. These TCRs come from an adult in good health. CDR3s include the opening cysteine and the closing phenylalanine or tryptophan. Each record gives: CDR3 DNA, CDR3 protein, clone size, J gene, D gene, V gene. D genes are given only for firm matches. Some rows have no size entry. The others give once, few or many, or a class for an expanded clone.

TGTGCCAGCAGTTACCATAGCAATCAGCCCCAGCATTTT	CASSYHSNQPQHF	NA	TRBJ1-5	NA	TRBV12-3/TRBV12-4
TGCAGCGTTGAAAGAGCGGGAGGGCCGATAAGCGGAGAGACCCAGTACTTC	CSVERAGGPISGETQYF	NA	TRBJ2-5	TRBD2	TRBV29-1
TGTGCCAGCTCACCACCGTGGACAGGGGGGGAGACCCAGTACTTC	CASSPPWTGGETQYF	NA	TRBJ2-5	TRBD1	TRBV18
TGTGCCAGCTCACCACCCGGGGTGGCCTACAATGAGCAGTTCTTC	CASSPPGVAYNEQFF	few	TRBJ2-1	NA	TRBV18
TGTGCCAGCAGTGAAAGCTTTGGGATCTCCTACGAGCAGTACTTC	CASSESFGISYEQYF	NA	TRBJ2-7	NA	TRBV6-1
TGTGCCAGCAGCGTAGAGGAGACCCAGTACTTC	CASSVEETQYF	NA	TRBJ2-5	NA	TRBV9
TGTGCCAGTAGTATGGGGCAGGTGGTGGCTGAAGCTTTCTTT	CASSMGQVVAEAFF	NA	TRBJ1-1	NA	TRBV19
TGTGCCAGCAGGCCTCTAGCGGGAGGGCTTTCTTACAATGAGCAGTTCTTC	CASRPLAGGLSYNEQFF	few	TRBJ2-1	TRBD2	TRBV6-2/TRBV6-3
TGTGCCAGCAGCATTAGCGGGAGGGCCAGTATCAATGAGCAGTTCTTC	CASSISGRASINEQFF	NA	TRBJ2-1	TRBD2	TRBV9
TGTGCCAGCAGCTGGGGCCGGGACGGCGTAAGGCCCCAGCATTTT	CASSWGRDGVRPQHF	NA	TRBJ1-5	NA	TRBV5-6
TGTGCCAGCACTAGCGGCTACGAGCAGTACTTC	CASTSGYEQYF	NA	TRBJ2-7	TRBD2	TRBV28
TGCAGCGTCGGACAGGGTACCTACAATGAGCAGTTCTTC	CSVGQGTYNEQFF	NA	TRBJ2-1	TRBD1	TRBV29-1
TGTGCCAGCAGCTTAGGTCTTGGACAGCTTAATTCACCCCTCCACTTT	CASSLGLGQLNSPLHF	NA	TRBJ1-6	NA	TRBV7-6
TGCGCCAGCAGCTCCACATCACTAGTCGATGAGCAGTTCTTC	CASSSTSLVDEQFF	once	TRBJ2-1	NA	TRBV5-1